One T cell receptor (beta chain) is described in this entry. This receptor's antigen is unknown. No clone much larger than this one lies a single base away; base qualities are absent. This record comes from a study of OX40 agonist ivuxolimab in advanced cancers. A note on the overall study: Ivuxolimab, which targeted the costimulatory receptor OX40 (CD134), was an agonistic, fully human IgG2 monoclonal antibody. In the dose-escalation cohort, 75% to 85% of patients were male, and the mean age was roughly 56 years with a range of roughly 20 to 79. Patients were allowed to have had prior anti-PD-1, anti-PD-L1 or anti-CTLA-4 therapy, and around two fifths of the dose-escalation patients had been treated with checkpoint inhibitors. Intravenous ivuxolimab was administered to patients every 2 weeks at six dose levels: 0.01, 0.1, 0.3, 1.5, 3 and 10 mg/kg. The point of sequencing TCRbeta in the periphery was to test whether ivuxolimab changed TCR sequence diversity and drove clonal T-cell expansion. The paper reports the monotherapy dose-escalation portion (N of about 47 patients) of the phase I ivuxolimab trial. Of the roughly 51 dose-escalation patients, hepatocellular carcinoma was present in around 20, melanoma in roughly 15, renal cell carcinoma in 9 and head and neck cancer in 9. Partial responses were achieved by three dose-escalation patients, of whom one had hepatocellular carcinoma and two had cutaneous melanoma.

To sequence the TCRbeta CDR3 region, genomic DNA was isolated from the sorted cells. TCRbeta CDR3 regions were sequenced using the immunoSEQ Assay. TCRdb took this table from immuneACCESS and kept in-frame rearrangements with V and J called. Such tables lack part of the clones; where checked against another copy, unresolved V genes explain under half of the gap, and the rest is unexplained. The sample table holds more than 95,000 clones, of which around 92% were seen once. Jointly, the top ten make up 0.81% of the sample. Between the V and J ends, shortened by 1 base and 8 bases respectively, the junction contains 14 bases. For CDR1 and CDR2, the germline V gene lists SNHLY and FYNNEI. From the cysteine up to the phenylalanine, the CDR3 has a length of 15 residues. Here the CDR3 DNA is all that survives: 45 bases in frame from base 1. On the study overall, not on this receptor specifically: In the 0.1-3.0 mg/kg groups, partial responders had among the lowest normalized peripheral clonal expansion, particularly in CD8+ T cells. The antigen specificity of the peripheral T cells that underwent clonal expansion was not determined. At doses of 0.1 to 3.0 mg/kg, clonal expansion of both CD4+ and CD8+ blood T cells was observed from baseline to week 6. After ivuxolimab, more expanded clones were found on average in CD8+ T cells than in CD4+ T cells. Low levels of normalized T-cell clonal expansion were also shown by some nonresponding patients.

The trial excluded patients who had a history of autoimmune disease or who were on systemic immunosuppression. Peripheral blood for TCR sequencing was collected from all dose cohorts at baseline, on cycle 4 day 1, and on cycle 7 day 1. The samples were taken from a phase I, first-in-human, multicenter, open-label dose-escalation trial of ivuxolimab. Adults with locally advanced or metastatic head and neck squamous cell, hepatocellular, melanoma or renal cell carcinoma were enrolled in the trial. Before TCR sequencing, CD4+ and CD8+ T cells were separately sorted from peripheral blood. The chain couples TRBV2 to TRBJ1-4, with no D gene named confidently. The sample consisted of CD4+ or CD8+ T cells sorted from blood, taken in a trial of the OX40 agonist ivuxolimab. The TCR comes from an adult with an advanced solid tumor such as melanoma, head and neck, liver or kidney cancer. The DNA is TGTGCCAGCAGTGAAGTGAAAGCCCGAGGAGAAAAACTGTTTTTT. It encodes CASSEVKARGEKLFF.